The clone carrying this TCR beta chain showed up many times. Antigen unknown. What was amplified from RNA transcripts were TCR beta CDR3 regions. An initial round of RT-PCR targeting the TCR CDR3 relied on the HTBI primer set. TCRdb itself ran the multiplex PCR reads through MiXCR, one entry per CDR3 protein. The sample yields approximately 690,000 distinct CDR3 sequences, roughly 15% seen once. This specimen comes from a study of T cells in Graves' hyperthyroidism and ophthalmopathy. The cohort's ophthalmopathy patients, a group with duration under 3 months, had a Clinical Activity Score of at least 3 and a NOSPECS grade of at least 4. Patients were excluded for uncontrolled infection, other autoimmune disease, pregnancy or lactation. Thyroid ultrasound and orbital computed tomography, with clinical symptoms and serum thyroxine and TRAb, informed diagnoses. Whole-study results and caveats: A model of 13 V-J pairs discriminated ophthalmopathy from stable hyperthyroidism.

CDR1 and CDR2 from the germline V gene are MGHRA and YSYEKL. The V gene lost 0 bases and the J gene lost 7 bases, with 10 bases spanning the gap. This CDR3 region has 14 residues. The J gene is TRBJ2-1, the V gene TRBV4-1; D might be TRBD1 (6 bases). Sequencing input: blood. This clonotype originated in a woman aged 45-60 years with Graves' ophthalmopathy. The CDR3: CASSQDGQRNEQFF. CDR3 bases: TGCGCCAGCAGCCAAGACGGACAGAGGAATGAGCAGTTCTTC.